One and the same sample provided the 32 T cell receptor beta chains below, sequenced in a study of blood T cell repertoires in COVID-19. TCRdb's table, derived via immunoSEQ multiplex PCR, lists solely in-frame clones and lacks some. The sample lists 70,000 to 95,000 clones, almost 95% seen once, with approximately 6.3% in the top ten. Sequenced sample: peripheral blood. These receptors all stem from a woman between 55 and 75 years old with active COVID-19.

This rearrangement joins TRBV24-1 to TRBJ1-5; 7 positions match TRBD1. With V trimmed by 5 bases and J by 3 bases, 9 bases remained unmatched. The CDR3 totals 16 residues. The germline V gene encodes CDR1 KGHDR and CDR2 SFDVKD. CDR3 DNA sequence: TGTGCCACCAGTGCCTCGACAGGGTACAACAATCAGCCCCAGCATTTT. Its protein product is CATSASTGYNNQPQHF.

V is TRBV28 and J is TRBJ2-7, with 11 bases that match TRBD1. CDR1 is MDHEN and CDR2 is SYDVKM in the germline V gene. V lost 1 base to trimming and J lost 5 bases; unmatched junction nucleotides: 10. CDR3 length: 17 residues. CDR3 in DNA: TGTGCCAGCAGTTTATTCTCTCTCGGACAGGGGGCGCACGAGCAGTACTTC. Translated, it gives CASSLFSLGQGAHEQYF.

The chain combines TRBV4-3 with TRBJ2-4; a possible D gene is TRBD1 (5 bases). The CDR3 loop spans 16 amino acids. The ends were cut back, 0 bases at V and 3 bases at J, with 12 bases in the middle. In germline, CDR1 is LGHNA, CDR2 YSLEER. The CDR3 here is CASSQDLGRGKNIQYF. DNA of the CDR3: TGCGCCAGCAGCCAAGACTTGGGTAGGGGCAAAAACATTCAGTACTTC.

V gene TRBV4-1 combines with J gene TRBJ2-3; 13 bases are a match to TRBD2. Germline assignment: CDR1 MGHRA and CDR2 YSYEKL. The ends lost 2 bases at V and 4 bases at J; junction bases unmatched: 9. The CDR3 runs 18 residues. CDR3 loop: CASSQPSGLAGLSDTQYF. For the CDR3, the DNA is TGCGCCAGCAGCCAACCCTCGGGACTAGCGGGACTTTCAGATACGCAGTATTTT.

The gene calls are TRBV9 and TRBJ2-1, with D possibly being TRBD1 (6 bases). The CDR3 contains 15 residues. Germline lookup yields CDR1 SGDLS and CDR2 YYNGEE. V lost 4 bases and J 0 bases, leaving 11 bases between the germline ends. The CDR3 nucleotides read TGTGCCAGCAGCCCTGGACAGAGCTCCTACAATGAGCAGTTCTTC. It encodes CASSPGQSSYNEQFF.

This CDR3 reads CAWSAFGNTIYF. In DNA, the CDR3 is TGTGCCTGGAGCGCGTTTGGAAACACCATATATTTT. The V and J genes are TRBV30 and TRBJ1-3; D is unresolved. Germline lookup yields CDR1 GTSNPN and CDR2 SVGIG (reference sequence). V lost 3 bases and J lost 3, with 6 bases in between. The CDR3 totals 12 residues.

The rearrangement joins TRBV28 to TRBJ1-5, with TRBD1 matching 7 bases. V was clipped by 7 bases and J by 0 bases; unmatched bases: 9. In germline, CDR1 is MDHEN, CDR2 SYDVKM. This CDR3 contains 16 residues. Written as DNA, the CDR3 is TGTGCCAGCATCCAGGGACAGTTACTTAGCAATCAGCCCCAGCATTTT. Amino acids: CASIQGQLLSNQPQHF.

The J gene is TRBJ1-2, the V gene TRBV6-5; D is ambiguous. Per the germline V gene, CDR1 is MNHEY and CDR2 is SVGAGI. V was pared by 2 bases and J by 4 bases, with 14 bases between. The length of the CDR3 is 15 residues. The DNA of the CDR3 is TGTGCCAGCAGTTACGGTCAGAAGACTCCCTATGGCTACACCTTC. As protein: CASSYGQKTPYGYTF.

The V call is TRBV3-1 (or the pseudogene TRBV3-2), the J call TRBJ1-1, with no clear D. The germline V and J ends were trimmed by 0 bases and 13 bases, with 6 bases remaining between them. In germline, CDR1 is LGHDT, CDR2 YNNKEL (reference sequence). CDR3 size: 10 residues. The CDR3 DNA follows: TGTGCCAGCAGCCAAGATGTATTTTTCTTT. Translating gives CASSQDVFFF.

This chain joins TRBV5-6 and TRBJ2-3; TRBD1 matches at 8 bases. This CDR3 has 14 amino acids. Germline trimming cut 0 bases from V and 6 bases from J; bases unmatched to any gene: 3. The V gene's germline CDR1 is SGHDT and CDR2 YYEEEE. The CDR3: CASSLGQGADTQYF. CDR3 DNA sequence: TGTGCCAGCAGCTTGGGGCAGGGGGCCGATACGCAGTATTTT.

This chain connects TRBV7-9 to TRBJ1-1, with 10 bases that match TRBD1. CDR3 length: 15 residues. The V gene end was trimmed by 4 bases and the J gene end by 11 bases; junction bases not matched to a gene: 13. In germline, CDR1 is SEHNR, CDR2 FQNEAQ (reference sequence). The CDR3 nucleotides are TGTGCCAGCAGCTCAAGCCCCGGGACAGGGGTGGGGGCTTTCTTT. It translates to CASSSSPGTGVGAFF.

V is TRBV7-9 and J is TRBJ1-2, with D hard to call. CDR1 and CDR2 from the germline V gene are SEHNR and FQNEAQ (reference sequence). Trimming cost V 3 bases and J 2 bases, with 19 bases left between them. The CDR3 covers 17 residues. CDR3 sequence (DNA): TGTGCCAGCAGCTTGGAGGACGGGAGCCCCAGAAACTATGGCTACACCTTC. Amino acid sequence: CASSLEDGSPRNYGYTF.

The J gene is TRBJ2-1, the V gene TRBV30; 7 bases line up with TRBD1. Per germline, CDR1 GTSNPN and CDR2 SVGIG (reference sequence). J gave up 6 bases and V 8 bases, and 1 base lay outside the gene matches. CDR3 size: 10 residues. The CDR3 region has the DNA TGTGCCGGGGACAGCAATGAGCAGTTCTTC. It codes for CAGDSNEQFF.

This clone has a single count. The chain couples TRBV5-1 to TRBJ1-2, with TRBD1 matching over 7 bases. The V and J ends lost 4 bases and 5 bases, in that order; junction bases with no gene match: 8. The germline gives CDR1 SGHRS, CDR2 YFSETQ. This CDR3 has 14 residues. CDR3 residues: CASSPEQGKYGYTF. CDR3 DNA sequence: TGCGCCAGCAGCCCGGAACAGGGGAAGTATGGCTACACCTTC.

This rearrangement joins TRBV27 to TRBJ2-2; 10 bases are a match to TRBD2. Germline assignment: CDR1 MNHEY and CDR2 SMNVEV (reference sequence). The CDR3 extends over 19 amino acids. The ends lost 3 bases at V and 4 bases at J; junction bases unmatched: 14. In DNA form, the CDR3 reads TGTGCCAGCAGTTTTAGTGGGACTAGCGCCCTGCTGGGCACCGGGGAGCTGTTTTTT. This sequence encodes CASSFSGTSALLGTGELFF.

This clone was counted a single time. The chain has TRBV7-6 and TRBJ2-3; D not resolved. Trimming took off 0 bases at V and 3 bases at J, with 10 bases between the two ends. This CDR3 comprises 15 residues. CDR1 SGHVS and CDR2 FNYEAQ come from the germline V gene. The DNA of the CDR3 is TGTGCCAGCAGCTTAGCTCCGACTGGGACAGATACGCAGTATTTT. Protein: CASSLAPTGTDTQYF. Drawing the rest from reference TRBV7-6 and TRBJ2-3, the complete variable domain is GAGVSQSPRYKVTKRGQDVALRCDPISGHVSLYWYRQALGQGPEFLTYFNYEAQQDKSGLPNDRFSAERPEGSISTLTIQRTEQRDSAMYRCASSLAPTGTDTQYFGPGTRLTVL.

This chain uses TRBV7-6 with TRBJ2-7; 8 bases are shared with TRBD1. J gave up 3 bases and V 1 base, and 5 bases lay outside the gene matches. The length of the CDR3 is 15 residues. Germline V gene data show CDR1 as SGHVS and CDR2 as FNYEAQ. The CDR3 loop reads CASSLERDRSYEQYF. The CDR3 nucleotides are TGTGCCAGCAGCTTAGAGAGGGACAGGAGCTACGAGCAGTACTTC. Filled out from reference TRBV7-6 and TRBJ2-7, the complete variable domain reads GAGVSQSPRYKVTKRGQDVALRCDPISGHVSLYWYRQALGQGPEFLTYFNYEAQQDKSGLPNDRFSAERPEGSISTLTIQRTEQRDSAMYRCASSLERDRSYEQYFGPGTRLTVT.

The V call is TRBV28, the J call TRBJ1-1; 9 bases align to TRBD1. Germline loops: CDR1 MDHEN, CDR2 SYDVKM. J was trimmed by 7 bases and V by 5 bases; bases with no gene match: 8. CDR3 length: 14 amino acids. The CDR3 region is CASSAGQGVGEAFF. CDR3 DNA sequence: TGTGCCAGCAGTGCGGGACAGGGTGTTGGTGAAGCTTTCTTT.

The genes are TRBV7-2 and TRBJ2-7, with D possibly TRBD2 on 5 matching bases. The CDR3 extends over 15 amino acids. Germline CDR1 SGHTA, CDR2 FQGNSA. V lost 5 bases, J lost 2 bases, and 16 bases lay in between. Here the CDR3 DNA reads TGTGCCAGCAGCCCTCGAGGGCCCCCGACCTACGAGCAGTACTTC. It is translated as CASSPRGPPTYEQYF.

V gene TRBV27 combines with J gene TRBJ2-1; TRBD2 matches at 10 bases. The V gene's germline CDR1 is MNHEY and CDR2 SMNVEV (reference sequence). This CDR3 is built from 17 residues. With V trimmed by 4 bases and J by 3 bases, 9 bases remained unmatched. The CDR3 spells CASSYGPRTSGYNEQFF. The CDR3 DNA sequence: TGTGCCAGCAGTTACGGACCCCGGACTAGCGGCTACAATGAGCAGTTCTTC.

The chain employs TRBV7-2 and TRBJ1-5; maybe TRBD1 (6 bases). This CDR3 spans 15 amino acids. CDR1 is SGHTA and CDR2 is FQGNSA in the germline V gene. V was shortened by 5 bases and J by 8 bases, with 19 bases between the two germline ends. This CDR3 is CASSATSGGAKPQHF. CDR3 sequence (DNA): TGTGCCAGCAGCGCAACCAGCGGGGGGGCAAAGCCCCAGCATTTT.

The chain links TRBV28 to TRBJ2-1; tentatively, D is TRBD2 (5 bases). Deletions cut 4 bases from V and 6 bases from J, with 13 bases between. The CDR3 has 14 residues. Germline CDR1 MDHEN, CDR2 SYDVKM. DNA of the CDR3: TGTGCCAGCAGTTCTCCGATGGGGAGCAATGAGCAGTTCTTC. Translated, it gives CASSSPMGSNEQFF.

This clone was picked up a small number of times. V is TRBV7-9 and J is TRBJ1-1, with a possible D match to TRBD1 (6 bases). V dropped 7 bases and J dropped 2 bases, with 23 bases sitting between them. Germline CDR1 and CDR2: SEHNR and FQNEAQ (reference sequence). CDR3 length equals 17 residues. CDR3 region: CASIPPGPWGGNTEAFF. The CDR3 DNA reads TGTGCCAGCATCCCACCGGGGCCCTGGGGGGGCAACACTGAAGCTTTCTTT.

V and J are TRBV30 and TRBJ1-2; 7 positions match TRBD1. The CDR3 length is 12 residues. V gave up 4 bases and J gave up 4 bases; unmatched junction bases: 3. The germline V gene has CDR1 GTSNPN and CDR2 SVGIG (reference sequence). In nucleotides, the CDR3 is TGTGCCTGGATGGCAGGGGGCTATGGCTACACCTTC. Translated: CAWMAGGYGYTF.

The chain recombines TRBV9 with TRBJ2-5; possible D gene TRBD2, 5 bases. The CDR3 runs 15 residues. With 1 base removed from V and 3 bases from J, the gap between germline ends came to 13 bases. Germline V gives CDR1 SGDLS, CDR2 YYNGEE. The CDR3 loop reads CASSVTGIREETQYF. DNA of the CDR3: TGTGCCAGCAGCGTAACGGGAATTCGGGAAGAGACCCAGTACTTC.

A single count supports this clone. The gene calls are TRBV24-1 and TRBJ2-1; D gene ambiguous. This CDR3 spans 13 amino acids. The germline V gene encodes CDR1 KGHDR and CDR2 SFDVKD. Trimming shortened V by 1 base and J by 6 bases, and 6 bases separated the two germline ends. This CDR3 reads CATSDLTSNEQFF. CDR3 sequence (DNA): TGTGCCACCAGTGATTTAACAAGCAATGAGCAGTTCTTC.

This chain uses TRBV6-5 with TRBJ2-7, with 9 bases identical to TRBD1. V was pared by 6 bases and J by 2 bases, with 5 bases of the junction left unmatched. The CDR3 has 14 amino acids. The germline V gene has CDR1 MNHEY and CDR2 SVGAGI. For the CDR3, the DNA is TGTGCCAGCAGGTCCGGGACAGGGACCTACGAGCAGTACTTC. Translation gives CASRSGTGTYEQYF.

J is TRBJ1-1 and V is TRBV7-6, with 9 nucleotides matching TRBD1. Germline CDR1 SGHVS, CDR2 FNYEAQ. The ends lost 4 bases at V and 3 bases at J; junction bases unmatched: 6. The CDR3 sequence is 15 residues long. The CDR3 DNA follows: TGTGCCAGCAGCTCATCACAGGGGGCGGACACTGAAGCTTTCTTT. It yields the protein CASSSSQGADTEAFF.

The rearrangement uses TRBV30 and TRBJ2-3; TRBD1 is a possible D gene (5 bases). Per the germline V gene, CDR1 is GTSNPN and CDR2 is SVGIG (reference sequence). This CDR3 has 12 residues. V lost 3 bases and J 4 bases, leaving 8 bases between the germline ends. In DNA, the CDR3 is TGTGCCTGGAGCAGGGTCTCAGATACGCAGTATTTT. This sequence encodes CAWSRVSDTQYF. Variable domain in full (rest from reference TRBV30 and TRBJ2-3): SQTIHQWPATLVQPVGSPLSLECTVEGTSNPNLYWYRQAAGRGLQLLFYSVGIGQISSEVPQNLSASRPQDRQFILSSKKLLLSDSGFYLCAWSRVSDTQYFGPGTRLTVL.

V and J are TRBV9 and TRBJ1-2; 9 bases are a match to TRBD1. V was clipped by 1 base and J by 3 bases; unmatched bases: 13. The CDR3 sequence is 18 residues long. Germline V lookup: CDR1 SGDLS, CDR2 YYNGEE. The CDR3 is CASSVSPTRQGVDYGYTF. The CDR3 coding sequence is TGTGCCAGCAGCGTATCCCCCACCAGACAGGGGGTTGACTATGGCTACACCTTC.

The V call is TRBV6-1, the J call TRBJ1-4; 9 bases map to TRBD1. This CDR3 contains 14 residues. The germline V gene encodes CDR1 MNHNS and CDR2 SASEGT. J was trimmed by 7 bases and V by 6 bases; bases with no gene match: 6. The CDR3 is CASREQGAGEKLFF. The CDR3 bases are TGTGCCAGCAGAGAACAGGGGGCGGGTGAAAAACTGTTTTTT.

The chain carries TRBV30 and TRBJ1-1; TRBD1 matches at 10 bases. The CDR3 is 13 amino acids. The ends lost 3 bases at V and 7 bases at J; junction bases unmatched: 5. Germline V gene sequence: CDR1 GTSNPN, CDR2 SVGIG (reference sequence). The CDR3: CAWRVTGGNEAFF. CDR3 bases: TGTGCCTGGAGGGTGACAGGGGGCAATGAAGCTTTCTTT.